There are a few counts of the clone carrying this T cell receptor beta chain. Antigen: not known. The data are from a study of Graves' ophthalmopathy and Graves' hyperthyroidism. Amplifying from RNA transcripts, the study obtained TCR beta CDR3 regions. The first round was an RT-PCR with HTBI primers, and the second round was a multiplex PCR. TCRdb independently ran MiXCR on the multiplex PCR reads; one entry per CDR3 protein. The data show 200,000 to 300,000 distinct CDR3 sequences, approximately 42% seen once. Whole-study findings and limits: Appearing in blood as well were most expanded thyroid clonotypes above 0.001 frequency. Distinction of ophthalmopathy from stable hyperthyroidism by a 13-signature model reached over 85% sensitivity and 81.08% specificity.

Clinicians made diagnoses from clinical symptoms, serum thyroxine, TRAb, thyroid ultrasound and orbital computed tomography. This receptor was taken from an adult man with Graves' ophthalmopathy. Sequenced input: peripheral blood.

This CDR3 reads CASSSAGDSPLHF. The CDR3 DNA reads as TGTGCCAGCAGTTCCGCAGGGGATTCACCCCTCCACTTT. The chain joins TRBV9 to TRBJ1-6, with D possibly being TRBD1 (6 bases). The V end lost 5 bases, the J end lost 8 bases, and 11 bases lay between the germline ends. CDR1 SGDLS and CDR2 YYNGEE come from the germline V gene. The CDR3 covers 13 residues.